Listed below are T cell receptor beta chains from one sample, sequenced in a study of vaccination effects on CD4 cells after COVID-19. Assay: immunoSEQ multiplex PCR; the TCRdb copy retains only in-frame clones and omits some. The data show 47,000 or so clones, with around 70% seen just once and about 7% held by the top ten. These receptors' antigens are unknown. The sample here was CD4+ T cells from PBMCs cultured without peptide, taken after COVID-19 vaccination. Source of these receptors: a human donor who received a COVID-19 vaccine. Both conserved end residues are part of each CDR3. A D gene is named only where the DNA matches it firmly. Clone size, where shown, is once, few, many, or a class for clones that have expanded.

TRBJ2-5,TRBV5-1,once,TRBD1,TGCGCCAGCAGCCAGGGGGACAGAAATCAAGAGACCCAGTACTTC,CASSQGDRNQETQYF
TRBJ1-2,TRBV7-2,.,.,TGTGCCAGCAGCTTAGCTCAGGGCAGCTATGGCTACACCTTC,CASSLAQGSYGYTF
TRBJ2-5,TRBV18,.,.,TGTGCCAGCTCACCACAGCCAAAACCGCAGGGAAAAGAGACCCAGTACTTC,CASSPQPKPQGKETQYF
TRBJ2-3,TRBV25-1,once,TRBD1,TGTGCCAGCAGTGAAGACCGACAGGGCCGCAGCACAGATACGCAGTATTTT,CASSEDRQGRSTDTQYF
TRBJ2-7,TRBV19,.,.,TGTGCCAGTAGTATCCGACCTCGACAGGACTACGAGCAGTACTTC,CASSIRPRQDYEQYF
TRBJ1-1,TRBV2,few,.,TGTGCCAGCAGCGATCGCGGGCGAGCTTTCTTT,CASSDRGRAFF
TRBJ2-1,TRBV5-1,.,.,TGCGCCAGCAGCTTGGAGGGTAGCTCCTACAATGAGCAGTTCTTC,CASSLEGSSYNEQFF
TRBJ1-5,TRBV7-7,.,TRBD1,TGTGCCAGCAGCTATCCGGGACAGGGGTGTTGGGGCAATCAGCCCCAGCATTTT,CASSYPGQGCWGNQPQHF
TRBJ2-1,TRBV5-1,.,.,TGCGCCAGCAGCCCGGGACACCAAAACAATGAGCAGTTCTTC,CASSPGHQNNEQFF
TRBJ2-7,TRBV6-6,.,.,TGTGCCAGCAGCCCTGGCGGGACCTACGAGCAGTACTTC,CASSPGGTYEQYF
TRBJ1-6,TRBV5-8,.,.,TGTGCCAGCAGCTTGGAGGGGAGTAATTCACCCCTCCACTTT,CASSLEGSNSPLHF
TRBJ2-2,TRBV5-1,medium-sized,.,TGCGCCAGCAGGGAGATGGGGGGTCTATACACCGGGGAGCTGTTTTTT,CASREMGGLYTGELFF
TRBJ2-7,TRBV9,.,TRBD2,TGTGCCAGCAGCGAACGATCTAGCGGGAGTTCCTACGAGCAGTACTTC,CASSERSSGSSYEQYF
TRBJ2-7,TRBV5-1,.,.,TGCGCCAGCAACCCGACAGAGGACCCCTCCTACGAGCAGTACTTC,CASNPTEDPSYEQYF
TRBJ2-3,TRBV9,few,TRBD2,TGTGCCAGCAGCGTAGAAGCGGGGGGTAGAGATACGCAGTATTTT,CASSVEAGGRDTQYF
TRBJ2-7,TRBV5-1,few,TRBD1,TGCGCCAGCAGCCCGGGACAGGGAGGCTACGAGCAGTACTTC,CASSPGQGGYEQYF
TRBJ1-4,TRBV19,.,TRBD1,TGTGCCAGTAGTATCGTCGAGCTGGGACAGATTAATGAAAAACTGTTTTTT,CASSIVELGQINEKLFF
TRBJ1-6,TRBV21-1,.,.,TGTGCCAGCAGCACTCATGAGAGACAGCGGGTGAATTCACCCCTCCACTTT,CASSTHERQRVNSPLHF
TRBJ2-3,TRBV3-1/TRBV3-2,.,TRBD2,TGTGCCAGCAGCCCTCCGGGACTAGCCAAGTCGCAGTATTTT,CASSPPGLAKSQYF
TRBJ1-1,TRBV5-1,.,TRBD1,TGCGCCAGCAGCTTGCGCACAGGACAGGGGGCAGGCGCTTTCTTT,CASSLRTGQGAGAFF
TRBJ1-2,TRBV10-1,.,TRBD1,TGCGCCAGCAGTGGTCCGAAACTGGGACAGATCTATGGCTACACCTTC,CASSGPKLGQIYGYTF
TRBJ1-5,TRBV2,once,.,TGTGCCAGCAGTGATGTGGTGGTAGGGCAGCCCCAGCATTTT,CASSDVVVGQPQHF
TRBJ1-2,TRBV10-3,.,.,TGTGCCACGACGACAGGAACCAGCGATGGCTACACCTTC,CATTTGTSDGYTF
TRBJ2-5,TRBV5-1,.,.,TGCGCCAGCAGCACTCAAGAGACCCAGTACTTC,CASSTQETQYF
TRBJ1-3,TRBV20-1,.,.,TGCAGTGCTAGAGTTAGGAACACCATATATTTT,CSARVRNTIYF
TRBJ1-6,TRBV27,.,.,TGTGCCAGCAGTCAAGTCCTGGGAATTTCACCCCTCCACTTT,CASSQVLGISPLHF
TRBJ1-5,TRBV2,.,TRBD1,TGTGCCAGCAGTGAAGGATCAGGGGGCAGTCAGCCCCAGCATTTT,CASSEGSGGSQPQHF
TRBJ2-1,TRBV5-5,once,TRBD2,TGTGCCAGCAGCTTCGGACTAGCGAATTACAATGAGCAGTTCTTC,CASSFGLANYNEQFF
TRBJ1-1,TRBV30,.,.,TGTGCCTGGTCGAGGTACATGAACACTGAAGCTTTCTTT,CAWSRYMNTEAFF
TRBJ2-1,TRBV30,once,TRBD2,TGTGCCTGGGGCCGGCCGGGGGGGGAGTTCTTC,CAWGRPGGEFF
TRBJ2-7,TRBV29-1,.,TRBD2,TGCAGCGTTACGCCTAGCGGGAGGGTTAGCGAGCAGTACTTC,CSVTPSGRVSEQYF
TRBJ2-2,TRBV12-5,few,TRBD1,TGTGCTAGTGGCCGACGCCCGGGACAGGGCGACACCGGGGAGCTGTTTTTT,CASGRRPGQGDTGELFF
TRBJ1-4,TRBV9,.,TRBD1,TGTGCCAGCAGCGCGACAGGGACTTCTAATGAAAAACTGTTTTTT,CASSATGTSNEKLFF
TRBJ2-5,TRBV5-6,.,TRBD2,TGTGCCAGCAGCTTGAGACTAGCGGAATTAGATCAAGAGACCCAGTACTTC,CASSLRLAELDQETQYF
TRBJ1-3,TRBV7-7,.,TRBD1,TGTGCCAGCAGCCCGACAGGGGTGGACGGAAACACCATATATTTT,CASSPTGVDGNTIYF
TRBJ2-3,TRBV27,few,.,TGTGCCAGCAGTTGGGGCCCCCACACAGATACGCAGTATTTT,CASSWGPHTDTQYF
TRBJ2-4,TRBV18,.,.,TGTGCCAGCTCACCATACCAAGGGGACATTCAGTACTTC,CASSPYQGDIQYF
TRBJ2-5,TRBV10-1,.,.,TGCGCCAGCAACCGGGACCGAGAAGAGACCCAGTACTTC,CASNRDREETQYF
TRBJ1-1,TRBV11-2,few,TRBD1,TGTGCCAGCACCCAAGGGGGCAGGAACACTGAAGCTTTCTTT,CASTQGGRNTEAFF
TRBJ1-2,TRBV6-5,.,.,TGTGCCAGCAGTTGGCAGGGTAATTCGGGCTACACCTTC,CASSWQGNSGYTF
TRBJ2-1,TRBV5-1,.,.,TGCGCCAGCAGCTTGACGGCCACAGCCTACAATGAGCAGTTCTTC,CASSLTATAYNEQFF